These 6 T cell receptor beta chains were sequenced from one sample in a study of early T cells in non-severe SARS-CoV-2 infection. MiXCR, applied by TCRdb to the 5' RACE reads, yields one record per CDR3 protein. In the table there are 25,000 to 35,000 distinct CDR3 sequences, just under 3% of which are singletons. Sequenced: whole blood. These receptors were obtained from an adult who was a healthcare worker with PCR-confirmed SARS-CoV-2 infection or an uninfected control (not recorded which).

This clonotype was detected ten times or more. J is TRBJ2-2 and V is TRBV3-1; D perhaps matches TRBD2 (6 bases). Germline-derived CDR1 and CDR2 are LGHDT and YNNKEL (reference sequence). This CDR3 region has 17 residues. V shed 0 bases and J shed 6 bases, with 17 bases lying between them. CDR3 region: CASSQEARLGGPGELFF. The CDR3, as DNA: TGTGCCAGCAGCCAAGAAGCGAGACTAGGAGGTCCCGGGGAGCTGTTTTTT.

V gene TRBV20-1 combines with J gene TRBJ1-2; the D is unclear. Germline V CDR1 and CDR2: DFQATT, SNEGSKA (reference sequence). Trimming stripped 6 bases from V and 6 bases from J, with 8 bases between. CDR3 length: 10 residues. The CDR3, as DNA: TGCAGTGCCGACTATAATGGCTACACCTTC. Protein: CSADYNGYTF.

The table lists this clonotype with many counts. The chain uses TRBV11-2 and TRBJ2-3; 7 bases agree with TRBD2. Germline CDR1 reads SGHAT; CDR2 reads FQNNGV. J lost 3 bases, V lost 6 bases, and 9 bases had no gene match. The CDR3 covers 15 residues. CDR3 DNA: TGTGCCAGCAGGACTCCCGGGCGGGGGACAGATACGCAGTATTTT. Amino acids: CASRTPGRGTDTQYF.

V gene TRBV20-1 combines with J gene TRBJ2-1; D is tentatively TRBD1 or TRBD2 (5 bases each). Between the trimmed V and J ends, which lost 4 bases and 9 bases, there was a span of 34 bases. Per germline, CDR1 DFQATT and CDR2 SNEGSKA (reference sequence). This CDR3 has 19 residues. CDR3 sequence: CSATTAGGGYAGTYGEQFF. In DNA form, the CDR3 reads TGCAGTGCTACAACAGCCGGTGGGGGATATGCAGGGACCTACGGTGAGCAGTTCTTC.

This clonotype was recorded many times. The CDR3 nucleotides are TGCGCCAGCAGTGACCAGACAGGGGTCGGCACAGATACGCAGTATTTT. The encoded protein is CASSDQTGVGTDTQYF. The chain recombines TRBV10-1 with TRBJ2-3; 8 bases agree with TRBD1. V lost 3 bases and J lost 1; bases outside the gene matches: 6. In germline, CDR1 is WNHNN, CDR2 SYGVQD (reference sequence). CDR3 length: 16 amino acids.

This clonotype showed up just a few times. The V and J genes are TRBV6-6 and TRBJ2-3; D unclear. Germline CDR1 MNHNY, CDR2 SVGAGI (reference sequence). Trimming cost V 0 bases and J 6 bases, with 7 bases left between them. This CDR3 comprises 13 residues. CDR3 protein: CASSYSRFDTQYF. CDR3 nucleotide sequence: TGTGCCAGCAGTTACTCTCGATTTGATACGCAGTATTTT.